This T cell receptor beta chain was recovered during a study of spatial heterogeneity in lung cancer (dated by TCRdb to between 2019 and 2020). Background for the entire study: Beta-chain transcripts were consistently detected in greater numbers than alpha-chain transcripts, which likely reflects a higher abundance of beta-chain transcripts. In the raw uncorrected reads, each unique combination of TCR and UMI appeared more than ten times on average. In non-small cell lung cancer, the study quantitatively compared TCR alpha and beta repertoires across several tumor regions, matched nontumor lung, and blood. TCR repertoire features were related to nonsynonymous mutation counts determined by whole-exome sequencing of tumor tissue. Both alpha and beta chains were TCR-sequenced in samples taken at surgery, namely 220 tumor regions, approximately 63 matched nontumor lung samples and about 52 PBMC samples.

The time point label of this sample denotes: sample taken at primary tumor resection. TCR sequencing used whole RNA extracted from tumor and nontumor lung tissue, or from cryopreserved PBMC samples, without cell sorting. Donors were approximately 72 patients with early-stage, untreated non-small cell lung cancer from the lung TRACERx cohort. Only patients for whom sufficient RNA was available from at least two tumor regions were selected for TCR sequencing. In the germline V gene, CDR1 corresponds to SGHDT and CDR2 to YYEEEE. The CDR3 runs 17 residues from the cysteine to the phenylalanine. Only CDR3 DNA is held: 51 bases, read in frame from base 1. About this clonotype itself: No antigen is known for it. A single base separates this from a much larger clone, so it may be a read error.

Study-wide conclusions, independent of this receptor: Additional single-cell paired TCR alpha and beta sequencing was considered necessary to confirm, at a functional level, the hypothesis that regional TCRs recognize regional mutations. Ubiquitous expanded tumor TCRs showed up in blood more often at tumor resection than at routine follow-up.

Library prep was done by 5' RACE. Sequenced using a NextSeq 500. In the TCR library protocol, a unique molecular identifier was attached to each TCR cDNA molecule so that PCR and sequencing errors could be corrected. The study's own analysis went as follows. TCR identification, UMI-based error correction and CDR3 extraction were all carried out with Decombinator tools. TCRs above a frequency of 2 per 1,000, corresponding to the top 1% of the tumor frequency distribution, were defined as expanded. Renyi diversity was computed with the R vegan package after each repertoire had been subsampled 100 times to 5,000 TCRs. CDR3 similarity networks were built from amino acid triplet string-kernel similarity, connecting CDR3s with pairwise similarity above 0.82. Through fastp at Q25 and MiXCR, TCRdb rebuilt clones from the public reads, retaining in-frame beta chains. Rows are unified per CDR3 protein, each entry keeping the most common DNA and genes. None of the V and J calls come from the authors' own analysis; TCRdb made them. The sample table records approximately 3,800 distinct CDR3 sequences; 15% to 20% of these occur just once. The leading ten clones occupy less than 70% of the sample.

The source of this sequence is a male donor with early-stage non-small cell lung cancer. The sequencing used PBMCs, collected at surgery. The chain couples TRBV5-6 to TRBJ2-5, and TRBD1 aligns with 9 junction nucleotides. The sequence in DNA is TGTACCAGCAGCTGGGGCCCTGACAGGGGGAAACAAGAGACCCAGTACTTC. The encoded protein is CTSSWGPDRGKQETQYF. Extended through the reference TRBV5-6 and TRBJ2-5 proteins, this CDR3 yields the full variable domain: DAGVTQSPTHLIKTRGQQVTLRCSPKSGHDTVSWYQQALGQGPQFIFQYYEEEERQRGNFPDRFSGHQFPNYSSELNVNALLLGDSALYLCTSSWGPDRGKQETQYFGPGTRLLVL.